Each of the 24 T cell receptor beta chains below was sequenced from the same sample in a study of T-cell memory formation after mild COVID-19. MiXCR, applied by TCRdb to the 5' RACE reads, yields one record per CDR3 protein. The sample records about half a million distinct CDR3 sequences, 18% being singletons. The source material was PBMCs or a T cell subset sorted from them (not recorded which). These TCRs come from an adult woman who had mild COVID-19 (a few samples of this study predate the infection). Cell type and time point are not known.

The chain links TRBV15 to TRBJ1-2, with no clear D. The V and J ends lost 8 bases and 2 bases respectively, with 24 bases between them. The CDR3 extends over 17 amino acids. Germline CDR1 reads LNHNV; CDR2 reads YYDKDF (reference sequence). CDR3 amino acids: CATRALDGSHRNYGYTF. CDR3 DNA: TGTGCCACCCGAGCCCTGGATGGGTCACACCGGAACTATGGCTACACCTTC.

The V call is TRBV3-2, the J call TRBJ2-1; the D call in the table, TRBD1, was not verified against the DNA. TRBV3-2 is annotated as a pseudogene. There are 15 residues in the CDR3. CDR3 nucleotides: TGTGCCAGCAGCCCAAAAGGGGGACAGGACAATGAGCAGTTCTTC. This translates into CASSPKGGQDNEQFF.

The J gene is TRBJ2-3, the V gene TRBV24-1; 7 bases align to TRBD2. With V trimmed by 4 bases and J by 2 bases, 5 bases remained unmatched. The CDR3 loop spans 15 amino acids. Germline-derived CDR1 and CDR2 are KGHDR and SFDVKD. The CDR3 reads CATSDPAGPTDTQYF. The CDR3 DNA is TGTGCCACCAGTGACCCAGCGGGGCCCACAGATACGCAGTATTTT.

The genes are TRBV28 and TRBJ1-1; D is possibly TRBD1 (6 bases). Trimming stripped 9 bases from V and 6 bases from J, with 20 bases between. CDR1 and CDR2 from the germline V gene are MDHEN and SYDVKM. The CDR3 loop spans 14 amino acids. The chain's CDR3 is CASLRQGIVAEAFF. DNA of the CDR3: TGTGCCAGTTTGAGGCAGGGGATCGTAGCTGAAGCTTTCTTT.

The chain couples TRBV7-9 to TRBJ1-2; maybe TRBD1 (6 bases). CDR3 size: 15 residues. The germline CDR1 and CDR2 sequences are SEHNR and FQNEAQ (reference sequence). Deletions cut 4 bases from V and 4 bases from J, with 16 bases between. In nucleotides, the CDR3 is TGTGCCAGCAGCTCCCAACAGGGCAACCTCTATGGCTACACCTTC. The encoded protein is CASSSQQGNLYGYTF. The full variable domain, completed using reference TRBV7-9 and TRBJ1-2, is DTGVSQNPRHKITKRGQNVTFRCDPISEHNRLYWYRQTLGQGPEFLTYFQNEAQLEKSRLLSDRFSAERPKGSFSTLEIQRTEQGDSAMYLCASSSQQGNLYGYTFGSGTRLTVV.

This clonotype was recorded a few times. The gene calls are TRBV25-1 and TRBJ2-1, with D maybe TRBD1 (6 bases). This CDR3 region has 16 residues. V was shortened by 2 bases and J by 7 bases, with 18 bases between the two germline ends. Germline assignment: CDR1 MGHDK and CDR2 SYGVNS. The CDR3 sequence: CASSEIASAQGNEQFF. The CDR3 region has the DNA TGTGCCAGCAGTGAAATAGCGTCAGCCCAGGGGAATGAGCAGTTCTTC.

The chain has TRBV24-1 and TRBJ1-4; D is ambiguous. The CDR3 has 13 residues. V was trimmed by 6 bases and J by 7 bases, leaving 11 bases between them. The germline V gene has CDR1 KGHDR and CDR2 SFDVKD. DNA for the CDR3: TGTGCCACCAGTCAGGACCGCGTTGAAAAACTGTTTTTT. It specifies CATSQDRVEKLFF.

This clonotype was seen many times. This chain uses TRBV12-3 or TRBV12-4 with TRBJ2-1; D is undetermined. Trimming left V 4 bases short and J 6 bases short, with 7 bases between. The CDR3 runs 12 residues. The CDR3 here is CASSSQSNEQFF. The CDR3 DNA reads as TGTGCCAGCAGTTCCCAGAGCAATGAGCAGTTCTTC.

The CDR3 bases are TGCAGTGCTACCCGGGGAGCAGATACGCAGTATTTT. Translating it yields CSATRGADTQYF. The chain is built from TRBV20-1 and TRBJ2-3; maybe TRBD2 (5 bases). The CDR3 spans 12 residues. Germline V gene sequence: CDR1 DFQATT, CDR2 SNEGSKA (reference sequence). Trimming stripped 4 bases from V and 4 bases from J, with 9 bases between.

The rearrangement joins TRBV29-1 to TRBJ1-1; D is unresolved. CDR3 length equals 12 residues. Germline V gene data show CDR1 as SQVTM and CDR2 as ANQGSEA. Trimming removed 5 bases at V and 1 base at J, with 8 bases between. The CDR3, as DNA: TGCAGCGTTCTATGGGGGAACACTGAAGCTTTCTTT. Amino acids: CSVLWGNTEAFF.

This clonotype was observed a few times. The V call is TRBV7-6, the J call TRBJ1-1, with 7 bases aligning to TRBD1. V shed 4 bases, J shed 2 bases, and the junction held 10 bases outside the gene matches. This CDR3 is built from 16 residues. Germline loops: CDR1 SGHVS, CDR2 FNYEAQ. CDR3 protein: CASSSFRQGANTEAFF. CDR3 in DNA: TGTGCCAGCAGCTCATTCCGACAGGGAGCTAACACTGAAGCTTTCTTT.

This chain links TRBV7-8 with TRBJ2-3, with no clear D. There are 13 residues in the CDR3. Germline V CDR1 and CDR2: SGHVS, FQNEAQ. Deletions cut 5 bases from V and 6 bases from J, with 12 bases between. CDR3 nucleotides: TGTGCCAGCAGCCCCCGGACCCTGGATACGCAGTATTTT. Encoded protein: CASSPRTLDTQYF.

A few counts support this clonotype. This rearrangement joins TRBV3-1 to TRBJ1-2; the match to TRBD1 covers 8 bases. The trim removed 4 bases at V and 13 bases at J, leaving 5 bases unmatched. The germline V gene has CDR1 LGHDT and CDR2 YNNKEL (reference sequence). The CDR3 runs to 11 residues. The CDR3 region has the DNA TGTGCCAGCAGCCGACAGGGGATTTCCACCTTC. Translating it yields CASSRQGISTF.

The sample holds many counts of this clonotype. CDR3 sequence (DNA): TGTGCCAGCAGCGCGACAGGGTGGGGCACTGAAGCTTTCTTT. Translation: CASSATGWGTEAFF. The gene calls are TRBV12-3 or TRBV12-4 and TRBJ1-1; TRBD1 agrees at 7 bases. Losses at the gene ends were 6 bases for V and 4 bases for J; bases not matched to a gene: 8. CDR3 length equals 14 residues.

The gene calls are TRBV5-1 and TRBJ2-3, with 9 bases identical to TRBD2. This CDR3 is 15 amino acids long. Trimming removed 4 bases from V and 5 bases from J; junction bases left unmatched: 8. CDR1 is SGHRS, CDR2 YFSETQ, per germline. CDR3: CASSEGLAGGDTQYF. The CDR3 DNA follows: TGCGCCAGCAGCGAGGGACTAGCAGGAGGAGATACGCAGTATTTT.

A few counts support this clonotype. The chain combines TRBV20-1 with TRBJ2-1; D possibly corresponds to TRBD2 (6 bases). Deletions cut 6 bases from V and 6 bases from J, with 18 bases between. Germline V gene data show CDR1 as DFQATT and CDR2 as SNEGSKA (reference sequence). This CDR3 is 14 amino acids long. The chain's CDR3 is CSARDLKGGNEQFF. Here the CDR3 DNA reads TGCAGTGCCCGGGACCTGAAGGGAGGCAATGAGCAGTTCTTC.

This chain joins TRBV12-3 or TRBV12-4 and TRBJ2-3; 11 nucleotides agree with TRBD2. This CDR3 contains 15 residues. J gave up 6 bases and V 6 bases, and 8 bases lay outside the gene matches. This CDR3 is CASRDSGRARDTQYF. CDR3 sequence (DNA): TGTGCCAGCAGAGATAGCGGGAGGGCCCGGGATACGCAGTATTTT.

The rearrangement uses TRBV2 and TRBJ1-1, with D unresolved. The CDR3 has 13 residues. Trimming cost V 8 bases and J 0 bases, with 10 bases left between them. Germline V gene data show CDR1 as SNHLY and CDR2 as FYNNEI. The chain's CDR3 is CASVGVMNTEAFF. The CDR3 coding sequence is TGTGCCAGCGTCGGTGTCATGAACACTGAAGCTTTCTTT.

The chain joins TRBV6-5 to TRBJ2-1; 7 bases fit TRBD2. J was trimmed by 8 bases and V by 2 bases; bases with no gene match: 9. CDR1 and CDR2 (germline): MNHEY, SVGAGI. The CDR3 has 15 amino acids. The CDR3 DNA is TGTGCCAGCAGTTACGCCGGGGGGACCGCCCATGAGCAGTTCTTC. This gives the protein CASSYAGGTAHEQFF.

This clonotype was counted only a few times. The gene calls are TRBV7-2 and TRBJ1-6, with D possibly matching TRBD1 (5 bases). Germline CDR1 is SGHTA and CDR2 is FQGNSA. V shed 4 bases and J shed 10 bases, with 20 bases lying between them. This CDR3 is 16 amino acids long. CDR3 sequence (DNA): TGTGCCAGCAGCTGGGCGGACATAAGAAATGGCTCACCCCTCCACTTT. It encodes CASSWADIRNGSPLHF.

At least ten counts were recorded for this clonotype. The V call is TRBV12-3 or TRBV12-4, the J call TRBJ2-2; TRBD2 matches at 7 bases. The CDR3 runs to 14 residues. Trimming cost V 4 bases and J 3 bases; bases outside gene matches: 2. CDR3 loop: CASSWTRDTGELFF. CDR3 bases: TGTGCCAGCAGTTGGACTAGGGACACCGGGGAGCTGTTTTTT.

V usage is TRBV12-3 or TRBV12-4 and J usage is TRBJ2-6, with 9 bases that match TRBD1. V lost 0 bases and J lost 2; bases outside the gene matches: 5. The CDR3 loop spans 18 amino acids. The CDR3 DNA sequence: TGTGCCAGCAGTTTAGCGTGGACAGGGGTAGCTGGGGCCAACGTCCTGACTTTC. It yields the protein CASSLAWTGVAGANVLTF.

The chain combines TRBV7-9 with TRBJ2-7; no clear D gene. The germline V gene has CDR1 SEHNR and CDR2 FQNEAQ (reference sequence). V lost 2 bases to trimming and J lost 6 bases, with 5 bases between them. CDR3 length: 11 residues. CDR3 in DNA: TGTGCCAGCAGCTTAATTGGCGAGCAGTACTTC. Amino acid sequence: CASSLIGEQYF. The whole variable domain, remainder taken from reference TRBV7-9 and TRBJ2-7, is DTGVSQNPRHKITKRGQNVTFRCDPISEHNRLYWYRQTLGQGPEFLTYFQNEAQLEKSRLLSDRFSAERPKGSFSTLEIQRTEQGDSAMYLCASSLIGEQYFGPGTRLTVT.

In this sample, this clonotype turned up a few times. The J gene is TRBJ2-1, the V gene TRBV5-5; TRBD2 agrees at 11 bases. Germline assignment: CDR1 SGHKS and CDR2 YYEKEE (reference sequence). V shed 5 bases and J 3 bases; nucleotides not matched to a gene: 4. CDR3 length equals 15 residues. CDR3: CASRLAGEYYNEQFF. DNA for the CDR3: TGTGCCAGCAGACTAGCGGGAGAATACTACAATGAGCAGTTCTTC.